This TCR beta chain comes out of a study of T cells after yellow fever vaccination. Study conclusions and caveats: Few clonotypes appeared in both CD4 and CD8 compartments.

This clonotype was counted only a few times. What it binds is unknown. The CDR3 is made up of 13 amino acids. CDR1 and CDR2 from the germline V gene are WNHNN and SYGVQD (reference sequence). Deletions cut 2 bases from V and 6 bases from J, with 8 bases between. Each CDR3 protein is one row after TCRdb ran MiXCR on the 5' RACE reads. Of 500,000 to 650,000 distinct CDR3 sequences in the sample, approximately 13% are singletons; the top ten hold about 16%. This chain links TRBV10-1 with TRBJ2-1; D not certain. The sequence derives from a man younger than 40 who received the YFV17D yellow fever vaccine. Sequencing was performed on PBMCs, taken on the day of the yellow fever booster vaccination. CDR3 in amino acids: CASSENLGNEQFF. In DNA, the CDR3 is TGCGCCAGCAGTGAGAATCTAGGCAATGAGCAGTTCTTC.